This T cell receptor beta chain is from a study of Ad26.COV2.S vaccination and SARS-CoV-2 variants. Germline CDR1 is MDHEN and CDR2 is SYDVKM. V gave up 0 bases and J gave up 4 bases; unmatched junction bases: 2. The CDR3 spans 14 residues. The assay was immunoSEQ multiplex PCR, and TCRdb's table has in-frame clones only and misses some. The repertoire holds some 300,000 clones, around 85% seen once, with about 2.1% in the top ten. Treatment in this sample: some 20 received Ad26.COV2.S at low or high dose, single or two shots; roughly five received placebo; per-sample allocation not given. Vaccine and placebo recipients were sampled on day 63 after the first injection.

The chain has TRBV28 and TRBJ2-7, with TRBD1 matching 8 bases. This TCR came from a person aged 18-65 years who received the Ad26.COV2.S COVID-19 vaccine or a placebo. The input for sequencing was peripheral blood, taken in a trial of Ad26.COV2.S vaccine versus placebo. CDR3 sequence reads: CASSLWDREYEQYF. CDR3 in DNA: TGTGCCAGCAGTTTATGGGACAGGGAATACGAGCAGTACTTC.